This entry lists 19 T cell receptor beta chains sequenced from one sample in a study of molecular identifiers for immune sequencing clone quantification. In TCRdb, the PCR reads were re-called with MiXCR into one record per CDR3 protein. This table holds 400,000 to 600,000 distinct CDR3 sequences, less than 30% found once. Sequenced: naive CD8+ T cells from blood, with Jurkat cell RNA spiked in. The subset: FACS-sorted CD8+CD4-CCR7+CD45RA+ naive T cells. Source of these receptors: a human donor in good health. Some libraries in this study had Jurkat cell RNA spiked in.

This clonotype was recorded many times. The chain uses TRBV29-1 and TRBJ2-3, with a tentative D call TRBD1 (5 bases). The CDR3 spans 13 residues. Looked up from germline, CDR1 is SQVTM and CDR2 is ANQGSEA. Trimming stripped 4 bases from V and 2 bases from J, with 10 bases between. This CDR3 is CSVGRGLTDTQYF. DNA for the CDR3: TGCAGCGTTGGTAGGGGTCTCACAGATACGCAGTATTTT.

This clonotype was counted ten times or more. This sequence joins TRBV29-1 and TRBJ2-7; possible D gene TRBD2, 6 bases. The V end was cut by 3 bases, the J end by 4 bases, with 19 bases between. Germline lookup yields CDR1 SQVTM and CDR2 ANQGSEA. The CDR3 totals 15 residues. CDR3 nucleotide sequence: TGCAGCGTTGACGGAGGGGTTGGAGTCGGGTACGAGCAGTACTTC. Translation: CSVDGGVGVGYEQYF.

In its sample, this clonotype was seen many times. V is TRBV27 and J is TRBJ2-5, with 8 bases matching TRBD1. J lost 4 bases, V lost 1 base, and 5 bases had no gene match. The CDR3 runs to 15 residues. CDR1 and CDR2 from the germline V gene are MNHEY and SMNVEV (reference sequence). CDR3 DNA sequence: TGTGCCAGCAGTTTATGGGGACAGGTCGGAGAGACCCAGTACTTC. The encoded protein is CASSLWGQVGETQYF.

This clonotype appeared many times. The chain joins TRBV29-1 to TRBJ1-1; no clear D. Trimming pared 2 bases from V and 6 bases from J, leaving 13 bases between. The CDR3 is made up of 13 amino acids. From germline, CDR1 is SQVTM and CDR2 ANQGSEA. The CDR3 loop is CSVEKGGRAEAFF. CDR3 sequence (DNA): TGCAGCGTTGAAAAGGGCGGGAGGGCTGAAGCTTTCTTT. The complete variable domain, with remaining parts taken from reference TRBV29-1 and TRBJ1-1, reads SAVISQKPSRDICQRGTSLTIQCQVDSQVTMMFWYRQQPGQSLTLIATANQGSEATYESGFVIDKFPISRPNLTFSTLTVSNMSPEDSSIYLCSVEKGGRAEAFFGQGTRLTVV.

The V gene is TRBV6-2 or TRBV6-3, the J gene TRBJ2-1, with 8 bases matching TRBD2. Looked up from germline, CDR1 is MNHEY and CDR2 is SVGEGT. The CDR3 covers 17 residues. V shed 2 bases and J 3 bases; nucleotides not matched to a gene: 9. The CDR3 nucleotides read TGTGCCAGCAGTTACACAACCAGCGGGGGCCTCTACAATGAGCAGTTCTTC. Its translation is CASSYTTSGGLYNEQFF.

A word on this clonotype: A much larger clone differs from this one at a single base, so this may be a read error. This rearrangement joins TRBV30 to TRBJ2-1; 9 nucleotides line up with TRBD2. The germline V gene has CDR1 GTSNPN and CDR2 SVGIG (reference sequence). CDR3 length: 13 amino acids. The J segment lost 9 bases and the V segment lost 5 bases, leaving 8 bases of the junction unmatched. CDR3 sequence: CAWDWRGGGEQFF. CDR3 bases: TGTGCCTGGGACTGGCGGGGGGGCGGTGAGCAGTTCTTC.

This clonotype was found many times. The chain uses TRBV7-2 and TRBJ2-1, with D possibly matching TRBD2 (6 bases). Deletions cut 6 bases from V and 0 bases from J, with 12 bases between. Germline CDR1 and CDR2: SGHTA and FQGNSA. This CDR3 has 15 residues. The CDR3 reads CASSLLASSYNEQFF. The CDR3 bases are TGTGCCAGCAGTTTGCTAGCGAGCTCCTACAATGAGCAGTTCTTC.

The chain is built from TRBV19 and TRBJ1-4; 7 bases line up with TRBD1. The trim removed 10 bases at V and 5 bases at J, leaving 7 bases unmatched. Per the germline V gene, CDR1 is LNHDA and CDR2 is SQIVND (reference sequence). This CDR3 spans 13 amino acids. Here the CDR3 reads CATHSGGNEKLFF. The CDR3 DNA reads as TGTGCCACCCATTCAGGGGGGAATGAAAAACTGTTTTTT.

The CDR3 loop reads CASSMDPWNTQYF. As DNA, the CDR3 is TGTGCCAGTAGTATGGATCCGTGGAATACGCAGTATTTT. V gene TRBV19 combines with J gene TRBJ2-3; D unresolved. This CDR3 region has 13 residues. Deletions cut 3 bases from V and 7 bases from J, with 11 bases between. CDR1 is LNHDA, CDR2 SQIVND, per germline (reference sequence).

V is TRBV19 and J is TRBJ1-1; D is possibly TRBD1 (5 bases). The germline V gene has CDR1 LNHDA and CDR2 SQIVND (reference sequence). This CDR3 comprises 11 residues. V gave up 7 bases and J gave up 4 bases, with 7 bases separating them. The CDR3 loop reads CASNGGTEAFF. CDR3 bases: TGTGCCAGTAATGGGGGCACTGAAGCTTTCTTT.

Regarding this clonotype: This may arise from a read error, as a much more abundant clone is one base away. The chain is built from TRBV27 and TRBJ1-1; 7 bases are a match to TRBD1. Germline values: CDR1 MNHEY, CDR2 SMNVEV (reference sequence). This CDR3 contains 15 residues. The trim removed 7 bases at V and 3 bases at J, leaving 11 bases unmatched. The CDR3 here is CASTVVGGAYTEAFF. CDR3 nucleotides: TGTGCCAGCACCGTGGTAGGGGGCGCTTACACTGAAGCTTTCTTT.

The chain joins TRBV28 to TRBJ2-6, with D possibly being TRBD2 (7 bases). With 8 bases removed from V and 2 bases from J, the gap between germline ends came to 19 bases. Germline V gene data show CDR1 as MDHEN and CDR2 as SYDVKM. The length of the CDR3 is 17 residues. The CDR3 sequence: CASGGGDIIAGANVLTF. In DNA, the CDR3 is TGTGCCAGCGGCGGGGGCGACATAATTGCTGGGGCCAACGTCCTGACTTTC.

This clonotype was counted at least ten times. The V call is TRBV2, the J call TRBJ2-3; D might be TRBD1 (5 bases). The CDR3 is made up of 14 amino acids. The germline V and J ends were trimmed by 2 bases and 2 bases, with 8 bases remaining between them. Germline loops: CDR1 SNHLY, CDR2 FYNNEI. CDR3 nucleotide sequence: TGTGCCAGCAGTGAACTGACAGTCACAGATACGCAGTATTTT. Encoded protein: CASSELTVTDTQYF.

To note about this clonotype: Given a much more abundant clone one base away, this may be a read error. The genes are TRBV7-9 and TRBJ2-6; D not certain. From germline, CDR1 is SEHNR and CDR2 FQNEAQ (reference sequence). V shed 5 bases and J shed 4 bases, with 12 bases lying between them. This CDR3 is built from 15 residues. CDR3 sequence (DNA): TGTGCCAGCAGCGAGACCCCTCTAGGGGCCAACGTCCTGACTTTC. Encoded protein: CASSETPLGANVLTF.

This chain's CDR3 is CASSFQASDEQFF. The CDR3 nucleotides read TGTGCCAGCAGTTTTCAAGCGTCGGATGAGCAGTTCTTC. The chain couples TRBV27 to TRBJ2-1, with D unresolved. This CDR3 is 13 amino acids long. Trimming took off 3 bases at V and 8 bases at J, with 11 bases between the two ends. Germline V lookup: CDR1 MNHEY, CDR2 SMNVEV (reference sequence).

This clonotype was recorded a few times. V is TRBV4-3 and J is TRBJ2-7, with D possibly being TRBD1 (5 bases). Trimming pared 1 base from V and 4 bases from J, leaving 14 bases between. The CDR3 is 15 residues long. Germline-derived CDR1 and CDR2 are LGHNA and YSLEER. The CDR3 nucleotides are TGCGCCAGCAGCCAAGGGGTAGGGGTTTCATACGAGCAGTACTTC. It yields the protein CASSQGVGVSYEQYF.

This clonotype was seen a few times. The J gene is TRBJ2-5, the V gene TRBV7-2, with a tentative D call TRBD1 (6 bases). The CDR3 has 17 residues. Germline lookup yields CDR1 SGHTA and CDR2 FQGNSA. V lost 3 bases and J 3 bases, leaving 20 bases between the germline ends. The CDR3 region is CASSFKTGPTRKETQYF. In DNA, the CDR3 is TGTGCCAGCAGCTTCAAGACAGGCCCAACTAGAAAAGAGACCCAGTACTTC.

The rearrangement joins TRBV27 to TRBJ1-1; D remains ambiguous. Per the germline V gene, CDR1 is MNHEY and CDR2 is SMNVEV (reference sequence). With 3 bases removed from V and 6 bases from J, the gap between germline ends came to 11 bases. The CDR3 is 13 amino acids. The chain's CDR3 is CASSLEGHPEAFF. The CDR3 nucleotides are TGTGCCAGCAGTTTGGAGGGTCACCCTGAAGCTTTCTTT.

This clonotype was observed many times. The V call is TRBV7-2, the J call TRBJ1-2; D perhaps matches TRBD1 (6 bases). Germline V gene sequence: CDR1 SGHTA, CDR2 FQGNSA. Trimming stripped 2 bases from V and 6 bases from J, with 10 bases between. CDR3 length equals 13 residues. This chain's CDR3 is CASSLSGGDGYTF. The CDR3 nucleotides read TGTGCCAGCAGCTTATCTGGGGGCGATGGCTACACCTTC.